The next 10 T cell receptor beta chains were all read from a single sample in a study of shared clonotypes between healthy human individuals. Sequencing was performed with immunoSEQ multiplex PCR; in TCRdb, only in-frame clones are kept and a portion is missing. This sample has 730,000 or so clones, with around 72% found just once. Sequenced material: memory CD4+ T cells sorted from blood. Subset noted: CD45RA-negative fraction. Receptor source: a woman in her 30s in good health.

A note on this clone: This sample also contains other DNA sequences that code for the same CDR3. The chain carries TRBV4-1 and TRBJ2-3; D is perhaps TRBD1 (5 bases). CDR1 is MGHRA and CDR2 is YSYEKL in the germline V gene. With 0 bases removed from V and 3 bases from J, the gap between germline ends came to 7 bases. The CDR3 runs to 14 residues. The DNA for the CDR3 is TGCGCCAGCAGCCAAGATCAGGGAACAGATACGCAGTATTTT. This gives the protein CASSQDQGTDTQYF.

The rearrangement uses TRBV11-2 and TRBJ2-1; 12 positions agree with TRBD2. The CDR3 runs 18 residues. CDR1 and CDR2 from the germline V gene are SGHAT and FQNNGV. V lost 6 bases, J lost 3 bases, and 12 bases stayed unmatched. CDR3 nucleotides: TGTGCCAGCAGACCTATTGCCGGACTAGCGGGAAACTACAATGAGCAGTTCTTC. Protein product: CASRPIAGLAGNYNEQFF.

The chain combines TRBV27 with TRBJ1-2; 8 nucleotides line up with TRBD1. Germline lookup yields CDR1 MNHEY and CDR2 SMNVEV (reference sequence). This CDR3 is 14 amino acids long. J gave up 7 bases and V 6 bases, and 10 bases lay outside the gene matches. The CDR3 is CASSLRGQFGGYTF. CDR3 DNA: TGTGCCAGCAGCCTCAGGGGGCAGTTTGGTGGCTACACCTTC.

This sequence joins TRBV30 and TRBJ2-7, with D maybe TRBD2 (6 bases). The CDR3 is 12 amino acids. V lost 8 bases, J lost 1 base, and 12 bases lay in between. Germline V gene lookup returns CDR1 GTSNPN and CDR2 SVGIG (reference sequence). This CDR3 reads CAGRDSSYEQYF. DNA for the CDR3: TGTGCCGGCCGGGACTCATCCTACGAGCAGTACTTC. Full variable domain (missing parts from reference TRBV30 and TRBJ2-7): SQTIHQWPATLVQPVGSPLSLECTVEGTSNPNLYWYRQAAGRGLQLLFYSVGIGQISSEVPQNLSASRPQDRQFILSSKKLLLSDSGFYLCAGRDSSYEQYFGPGTRLTVT.

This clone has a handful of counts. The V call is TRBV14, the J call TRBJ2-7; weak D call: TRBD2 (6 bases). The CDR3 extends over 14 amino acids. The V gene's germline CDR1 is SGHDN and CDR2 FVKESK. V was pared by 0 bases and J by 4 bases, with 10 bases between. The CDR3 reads CASSQDWRAYEQYF. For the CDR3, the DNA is TGTGCCAGCAGCCAAGATTGGAGGGCATACGAGCAGTACTTC.

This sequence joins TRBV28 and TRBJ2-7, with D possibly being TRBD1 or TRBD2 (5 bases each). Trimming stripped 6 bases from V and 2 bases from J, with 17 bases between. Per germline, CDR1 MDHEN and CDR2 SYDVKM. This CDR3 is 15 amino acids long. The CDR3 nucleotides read TGTGCCAGCAGGTATCGGGACGGGACGACCTACGAGCAGTACTTC. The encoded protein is CASRYRDGTTYEQYF.

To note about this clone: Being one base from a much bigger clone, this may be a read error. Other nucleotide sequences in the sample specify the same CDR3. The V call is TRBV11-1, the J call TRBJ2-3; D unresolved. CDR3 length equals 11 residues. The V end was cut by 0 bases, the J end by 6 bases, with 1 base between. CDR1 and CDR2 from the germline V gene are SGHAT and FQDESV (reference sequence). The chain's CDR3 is CASSLADTQYF. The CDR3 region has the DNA TGTGCCAGCAGCTTAGCTGATACGCAGTATTTT. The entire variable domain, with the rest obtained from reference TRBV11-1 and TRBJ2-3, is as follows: EAEVAQSPRYKITEKSQAVAFWCDPISGHATLYWYRQILGQGPELLVQFQDESVVDDSQLPKDRFSAERLKGVDSTLKIQPAELGDSAMYLCASSLADTQYFGPGTRLTVL.

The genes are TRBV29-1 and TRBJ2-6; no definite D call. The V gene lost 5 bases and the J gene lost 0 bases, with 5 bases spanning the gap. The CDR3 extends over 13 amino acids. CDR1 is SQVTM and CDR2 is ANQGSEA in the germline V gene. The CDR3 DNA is TGCAGCGTTTCTCTCTCTGGGGCCAACGTCCTGACTTTC. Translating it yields CSVSLSGANVLTF.

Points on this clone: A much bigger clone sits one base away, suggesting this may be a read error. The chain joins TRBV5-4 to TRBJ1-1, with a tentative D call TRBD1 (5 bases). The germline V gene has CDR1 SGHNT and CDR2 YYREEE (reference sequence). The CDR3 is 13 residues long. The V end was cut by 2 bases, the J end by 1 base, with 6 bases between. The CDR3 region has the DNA TGTGCCAGCAGCTTTGGGGCGAACACTGAAGCTTTCTTT. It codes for CASSFGANTEAFF.

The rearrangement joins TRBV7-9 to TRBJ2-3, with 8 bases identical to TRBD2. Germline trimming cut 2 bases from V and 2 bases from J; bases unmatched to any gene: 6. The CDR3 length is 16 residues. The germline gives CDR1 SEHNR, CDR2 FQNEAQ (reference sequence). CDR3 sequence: CASSLNKAGATDTQYF. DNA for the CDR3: TGTGCCAGCAGCTTAAACAAAGCGGGAGCCACAGATACGCAGTATTTT.